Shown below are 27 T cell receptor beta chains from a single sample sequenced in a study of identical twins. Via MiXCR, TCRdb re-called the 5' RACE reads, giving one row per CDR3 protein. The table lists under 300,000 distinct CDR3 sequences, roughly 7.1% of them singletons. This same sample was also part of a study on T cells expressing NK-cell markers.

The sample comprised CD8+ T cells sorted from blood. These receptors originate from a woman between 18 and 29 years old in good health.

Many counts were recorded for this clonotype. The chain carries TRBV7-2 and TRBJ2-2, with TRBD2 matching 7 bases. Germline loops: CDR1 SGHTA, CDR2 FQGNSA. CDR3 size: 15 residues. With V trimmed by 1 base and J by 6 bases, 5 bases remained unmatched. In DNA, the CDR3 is TGTGCCAGCAGCTTAGTGGGGGGGGACGCCGGGGAGCTGTTTTTT. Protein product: CASSLVGGDAGELFF. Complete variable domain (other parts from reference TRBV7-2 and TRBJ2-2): GAGVSQSPSNKVTEKGKDVELRCDPISGHTALYWYRQSLGQGLEFLIYFQGNSAPDKSGLPSDRFSAERTGGSVSTLTIQRTQQEDSAVYLCASSLVGGDAGELFFGEGSRLTVL.

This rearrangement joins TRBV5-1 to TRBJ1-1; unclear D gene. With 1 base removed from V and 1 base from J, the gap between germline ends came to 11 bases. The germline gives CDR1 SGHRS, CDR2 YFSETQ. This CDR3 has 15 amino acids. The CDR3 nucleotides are TGCGCCAGCAGCTTGTCCCGCGGAAGGAACACTGAAGCTTTCTTT. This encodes CASSLSRGRNTEAFF.

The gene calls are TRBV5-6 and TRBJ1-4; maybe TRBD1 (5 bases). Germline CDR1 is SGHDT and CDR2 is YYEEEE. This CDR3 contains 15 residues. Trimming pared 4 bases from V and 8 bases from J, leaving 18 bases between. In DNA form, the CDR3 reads TGTGCCAGCAGCAATCAGGCTGCCGGGGACGAAAAACTGTTTTTT. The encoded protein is CASSNQAAGDEKLFF. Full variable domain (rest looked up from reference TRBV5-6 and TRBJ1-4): DAGVTQSPTHLIKTRGQQVTLRCSPKSGHDTVSWYQQALGQGPQFIFQYYEEEERQRGNFPDRFSGHQFPNYSSELNVNALLLGDSALYLCASSNQAAGDEKLFFGSGTQLSVL.

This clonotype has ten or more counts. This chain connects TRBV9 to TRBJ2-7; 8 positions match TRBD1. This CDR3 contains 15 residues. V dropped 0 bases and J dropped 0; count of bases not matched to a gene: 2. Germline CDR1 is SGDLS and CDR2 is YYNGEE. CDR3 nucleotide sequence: TGTGCCAGCAGCGTAGAGGGGACAGGCTCCTACGAGCAGTACTTC. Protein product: CASSVEGTGSYEQYF.

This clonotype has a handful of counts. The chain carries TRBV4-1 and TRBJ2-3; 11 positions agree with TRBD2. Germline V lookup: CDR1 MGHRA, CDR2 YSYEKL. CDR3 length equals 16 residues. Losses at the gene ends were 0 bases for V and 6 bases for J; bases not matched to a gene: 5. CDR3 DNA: TGCGCCAGCAGCCAAGATGAGGCTAGCGGGGGGGATACGCAGTATTTT. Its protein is CASSQDEASGGDTQYF.

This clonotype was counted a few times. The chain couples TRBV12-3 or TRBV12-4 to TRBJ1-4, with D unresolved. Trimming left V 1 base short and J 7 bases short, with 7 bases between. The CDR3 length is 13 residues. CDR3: CASSLVAGEKLFF. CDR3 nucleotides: TGTGCCAGCAGTTTAGTCGCGGGTGAAAAACTGTTTTTT.

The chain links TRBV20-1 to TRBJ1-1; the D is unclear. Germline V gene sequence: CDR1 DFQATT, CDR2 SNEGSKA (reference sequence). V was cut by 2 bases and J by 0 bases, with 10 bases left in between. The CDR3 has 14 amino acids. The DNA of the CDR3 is TGCAGTGCTAGAATAAGGACGGTGAACACTGAAGCTTTCTTT. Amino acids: CSARIRTVNTEAFF.

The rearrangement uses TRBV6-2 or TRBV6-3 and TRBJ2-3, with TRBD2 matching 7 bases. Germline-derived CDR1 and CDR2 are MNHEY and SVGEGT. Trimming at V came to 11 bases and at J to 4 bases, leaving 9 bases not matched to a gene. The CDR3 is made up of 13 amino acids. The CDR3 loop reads CASWGGPADTQYF. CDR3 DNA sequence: TGTGCCTCCTGGGGGGGTCCGGCAGATACGCAGTATTTT.

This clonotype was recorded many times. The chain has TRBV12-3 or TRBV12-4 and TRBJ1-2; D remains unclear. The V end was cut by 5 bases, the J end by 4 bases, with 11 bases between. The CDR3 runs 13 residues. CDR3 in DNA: TGTGCCAGCAGTGTAGACGGTTTCTATGGCTACACCTTC. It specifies CASSVDGFYGYTF.

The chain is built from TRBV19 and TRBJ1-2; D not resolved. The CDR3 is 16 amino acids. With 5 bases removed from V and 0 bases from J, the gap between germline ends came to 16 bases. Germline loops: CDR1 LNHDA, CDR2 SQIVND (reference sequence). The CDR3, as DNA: TGTGCCAGTAGTCCTCAAGGACGGGTAGCTAACTATGGCTACACCTTC. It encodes CASSPQGRVANYGYTF.

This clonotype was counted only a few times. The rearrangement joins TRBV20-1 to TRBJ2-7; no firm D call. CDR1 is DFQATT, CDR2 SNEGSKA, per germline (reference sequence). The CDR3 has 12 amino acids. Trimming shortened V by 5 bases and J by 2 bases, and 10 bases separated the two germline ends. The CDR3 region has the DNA TGCAGTGCTGGAAAAAGACCCTACGAGCAGTACTTC. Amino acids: CSAGKRPYEQYF.

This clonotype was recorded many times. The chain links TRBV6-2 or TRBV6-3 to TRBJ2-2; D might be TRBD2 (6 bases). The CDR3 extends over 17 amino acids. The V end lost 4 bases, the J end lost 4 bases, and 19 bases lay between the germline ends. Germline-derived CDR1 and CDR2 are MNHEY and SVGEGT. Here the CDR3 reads CASSSPGLDRGTGELFF. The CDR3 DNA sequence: TGTGCCAGCAGTTCCCCGGGACTCGACCGAGGCACCGGGGAGCTGTTTTTT.

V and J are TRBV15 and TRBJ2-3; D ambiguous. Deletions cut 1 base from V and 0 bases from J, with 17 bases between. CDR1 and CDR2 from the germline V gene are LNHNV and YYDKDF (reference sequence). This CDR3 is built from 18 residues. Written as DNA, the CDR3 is TGTGCCACCAGCAGAGGACAAACTACTAAGCCTAGCACAGATACGCAGTATTTT. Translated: CATSRGQTTKPSTDTQYF.

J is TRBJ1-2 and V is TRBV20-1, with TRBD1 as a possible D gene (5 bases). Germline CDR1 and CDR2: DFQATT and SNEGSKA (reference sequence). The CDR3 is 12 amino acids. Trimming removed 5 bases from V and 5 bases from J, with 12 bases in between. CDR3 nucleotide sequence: TGCAGTGCTTGGGGCGGGCTTTATGGCTACACCTTC. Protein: CSAWGGLYGYTF.

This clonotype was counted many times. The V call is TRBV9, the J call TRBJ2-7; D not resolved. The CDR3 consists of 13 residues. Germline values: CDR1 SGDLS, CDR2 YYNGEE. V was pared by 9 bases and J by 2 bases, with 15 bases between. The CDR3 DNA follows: TGTGCCACCTCGGCACGAGGCCCCTACGAGCAGTACTTC. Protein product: CATSARGPYEQYF.

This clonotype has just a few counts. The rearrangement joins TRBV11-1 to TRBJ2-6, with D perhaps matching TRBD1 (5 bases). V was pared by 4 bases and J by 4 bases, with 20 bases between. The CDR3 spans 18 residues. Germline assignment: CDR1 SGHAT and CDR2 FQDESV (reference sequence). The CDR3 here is CASSSRLLDSSGANVLTF. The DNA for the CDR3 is TGTGCCAGCAGCTCACGATTGCTCGACAGCTCAGGGGCCAACGTCCTGACTTTC.

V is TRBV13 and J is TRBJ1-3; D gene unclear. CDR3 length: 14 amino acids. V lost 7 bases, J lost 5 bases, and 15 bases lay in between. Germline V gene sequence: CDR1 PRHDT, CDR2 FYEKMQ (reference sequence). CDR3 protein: CASTSGDLRNTIYF. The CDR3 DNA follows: TGTGCCAGCACCTCCGGAGACCTACGAAACACCATATATTTT. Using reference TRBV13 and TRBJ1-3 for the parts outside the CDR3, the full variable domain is AAGVIQSPRHLIKEKRETATLKCYPIPRHDTVYWYQQGPGQDPQFLISFYEKMQSDKGSIPDRFSAQQFSDYHSELNMSSLELGDSALYFCASTSGDLRNTIYFGEGSWLTVV.

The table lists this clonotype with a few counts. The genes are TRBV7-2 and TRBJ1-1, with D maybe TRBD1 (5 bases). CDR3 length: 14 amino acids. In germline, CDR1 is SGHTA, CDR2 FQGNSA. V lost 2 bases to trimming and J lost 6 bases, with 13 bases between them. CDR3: CASSLPYGGAEAFF. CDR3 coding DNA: TGTGCCAGCAGCTTACCTTACGGAGGGGCTGAAGCTTTCTTT.

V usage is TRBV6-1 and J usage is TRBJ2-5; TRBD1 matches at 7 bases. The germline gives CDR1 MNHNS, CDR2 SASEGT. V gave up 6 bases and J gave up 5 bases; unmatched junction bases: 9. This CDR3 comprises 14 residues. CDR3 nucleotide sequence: TGTGCCAGCAGCCCGGACAGGCCGTGGGAGACCCAGTACTTC. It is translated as CASSPDRPWETQYF.

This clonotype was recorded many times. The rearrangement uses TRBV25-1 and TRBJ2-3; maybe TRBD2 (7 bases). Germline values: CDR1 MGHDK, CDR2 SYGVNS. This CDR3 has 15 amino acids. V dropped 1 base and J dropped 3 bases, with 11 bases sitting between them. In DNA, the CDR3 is TGTGCCAGCAGTGAATCCGGGGGGCGAACAGATACGCAGTATTTT. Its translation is CASSESGGRTDTQYF.

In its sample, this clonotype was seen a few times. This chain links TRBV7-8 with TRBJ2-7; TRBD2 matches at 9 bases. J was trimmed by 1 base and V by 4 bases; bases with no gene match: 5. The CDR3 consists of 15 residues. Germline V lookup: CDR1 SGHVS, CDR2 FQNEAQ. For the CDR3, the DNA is TGTGCCAGCAGCTCCTCGGGACTAGCATCCTACGAGCAGTACTTC. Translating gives CASSSSGLASYEQYF.

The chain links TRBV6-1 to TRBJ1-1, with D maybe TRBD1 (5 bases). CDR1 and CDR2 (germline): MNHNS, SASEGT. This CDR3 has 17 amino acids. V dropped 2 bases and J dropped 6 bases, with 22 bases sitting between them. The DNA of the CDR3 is TGTGCCAGCAGTGAATACGGTTTATTTGGGGCCCGGGCTGAAGCTTTCTTT. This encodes CASSEYGLFGARAEAFF.

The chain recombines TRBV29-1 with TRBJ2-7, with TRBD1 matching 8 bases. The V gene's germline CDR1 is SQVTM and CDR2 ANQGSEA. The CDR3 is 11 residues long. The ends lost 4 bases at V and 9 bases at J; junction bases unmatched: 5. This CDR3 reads CSVGQTGVQYF. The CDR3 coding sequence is TGCAGCGTTGGACAGACAGGGGTGCAGTACTTC.

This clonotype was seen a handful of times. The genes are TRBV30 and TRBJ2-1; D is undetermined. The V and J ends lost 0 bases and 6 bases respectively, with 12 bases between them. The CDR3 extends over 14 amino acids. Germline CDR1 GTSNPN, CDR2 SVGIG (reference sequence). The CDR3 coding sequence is TGTGCCTGGAGTGTGAGGCAAAGGGCCAATGAGCAGTTCTTC. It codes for CAWSVRQRANEQFF.

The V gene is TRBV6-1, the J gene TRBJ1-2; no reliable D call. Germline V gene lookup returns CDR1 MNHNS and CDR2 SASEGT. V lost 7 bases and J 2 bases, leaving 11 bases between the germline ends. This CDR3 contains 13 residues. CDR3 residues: CASKVAINYGYTF. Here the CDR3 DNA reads TGTGCCAGCAAGGTAGCGATCAACTATGGCTACACCTTC.

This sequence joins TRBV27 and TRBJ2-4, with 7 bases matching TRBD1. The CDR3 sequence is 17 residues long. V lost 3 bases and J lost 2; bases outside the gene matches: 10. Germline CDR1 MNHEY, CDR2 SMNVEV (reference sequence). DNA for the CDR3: TGTGCCAGCAGTTTCCGGACCCAGGGGGTGTCCAAAAACATTCAGTACTTC. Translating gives CASSFRTQGVSKNIQYF.

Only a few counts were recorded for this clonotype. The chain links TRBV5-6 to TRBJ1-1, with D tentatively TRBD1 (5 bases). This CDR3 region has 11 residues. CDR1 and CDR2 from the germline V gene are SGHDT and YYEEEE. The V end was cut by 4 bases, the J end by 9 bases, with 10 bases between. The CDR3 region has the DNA TGTGCCAGCAGCCTCGCAGGGCAAGCTTTCTTT. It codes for CASSLAGQAFF.